This T cell receptor (beta chain) was identified in a study of shared clonotypes between healthy human individuals. The V and J ends lost 4 bases and 7 bases, in that order; junction bases with no gene match: 9. CDR3 length: 15 amino acids. Germline V CDR1 and CDR2: MGHDK, SYGVNS. The donors, all of them Caucasian adults, lived in Nashville, Tennessee. Study results and limitations: Researchers sampled blood only, noting tissue repertoires likely differ. A small donor pool kept down the genetic and exposure-history diversity that was represented.

Original methodology: Junction-only immunoSEQ data arrived without quality scores, meaning filtering differed. Repertoires were generated with immunoSEQ multiplex PCR, while TCRdb's copy carries only in-frame clones and drops some. The V and J calls and clone size are taken from that table; D and trimming were inferred from the DNA. Among some 510,000 clones listed, about four fifths were seen once. Points on this clone: Its antigen is unidentified.

The receptor comes from a woman between 40 and 50 years old in good health. Some clones in this sample may be carry-over from other donors' samples. Sequences were obtained from PBMCs. The V and J genes are TRBV25-1 and TRBJ2-7; the match to TRBD2 covers 11 bases. CDR3 loop: CASSGALAGGIEQYF. CDR3 coding DNA: TGTGCCAGCAGTGGGGCTCTAGCGGGAGGTATAGAGCAGTACTTC.